This TCR beta chain was profiled in a study of cytomegalovirus exposure and HLA in healthy donors. Study context: Researchers previously reported finding just under 120 million unique TCR beta sequences from some 180 million T cells.

Trimming cost V 2 bases and J 3 bases, with 12 bases left between them. This CDR3 has 14 residues. From germline, CDR1 is SGHRS and CDR2 YFSETQ. This clone was seen a handful of times. Antigen: not known. Whole-study findings and limits: Researchers catalogued roughly 150 TCR beta chains as cytomegalovirus-associated.

PCR primers comprised 60 Vbeta and 13 Jbeta primers. The method was immunoSEQ multiplex PCR; TCRdb's version includes in-frame clones alone and lacks a portion of them. The table has about 150,000 clones, roughly 85% seen once. Sampled while nominally healthy, donors likely had unrecorded immune exposures. The receptor was derived from a male donor in good health and CMV-seronegative. Source material: PBMCs. The J gene is TRBJ2-7, the V gene TRBV5-1; no definite D call. This CDR3 is CASSFERADYEQYF. The CDR3 coding sequence is TGCGCCAGCAGCTTCGAGCGTGCAGACTACGAGCAGTACTTC.